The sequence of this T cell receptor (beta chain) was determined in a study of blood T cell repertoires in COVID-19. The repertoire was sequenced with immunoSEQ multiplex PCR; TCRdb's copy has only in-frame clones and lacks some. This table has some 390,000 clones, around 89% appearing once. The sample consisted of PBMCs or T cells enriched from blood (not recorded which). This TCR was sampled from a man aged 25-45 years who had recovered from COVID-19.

DNA for the CDR3: TGTGCCACCCGATACAGGTCGGAAAATTCACCCCTCCACTTT. It is translated as CATRYRSENSPLHF. The rearrangement uses TRBV6-5 and TRBJ1-6; TRBD1 is a possible D gene (5 bases). Trimming pared 10 bases from V and 7 bases from J, leaving 17 bases between. The V gene's germline CDR1 is MNHEY and CDR2 SVGAGI. The CDR3 is 14 residues long.